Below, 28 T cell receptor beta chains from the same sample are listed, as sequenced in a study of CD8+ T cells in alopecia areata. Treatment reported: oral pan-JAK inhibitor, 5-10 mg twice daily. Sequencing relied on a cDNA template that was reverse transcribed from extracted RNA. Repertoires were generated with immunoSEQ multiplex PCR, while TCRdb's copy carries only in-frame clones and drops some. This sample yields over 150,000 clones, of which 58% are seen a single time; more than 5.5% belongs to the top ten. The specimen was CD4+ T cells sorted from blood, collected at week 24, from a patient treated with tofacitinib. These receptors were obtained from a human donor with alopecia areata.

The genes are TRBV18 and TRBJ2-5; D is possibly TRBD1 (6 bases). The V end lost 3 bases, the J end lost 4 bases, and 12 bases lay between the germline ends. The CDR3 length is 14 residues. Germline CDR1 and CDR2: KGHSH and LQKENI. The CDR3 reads CASSPILGGETQYF. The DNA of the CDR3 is TGTGCCAGCTCACCGATACTAGGGGGAGAGACCCAGTACTTC.

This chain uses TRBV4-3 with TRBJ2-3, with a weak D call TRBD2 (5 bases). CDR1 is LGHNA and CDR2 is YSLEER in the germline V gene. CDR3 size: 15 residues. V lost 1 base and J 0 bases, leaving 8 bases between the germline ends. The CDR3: CASSQGAGSTDTQYF. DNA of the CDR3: TGCGCCAGCAGCCAAGGTGCGGGTAGCACAGATACGCAGTATTTT.

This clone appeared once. The CDR3 DNA is TGCGCCAGCAGCCAAGACCTGCCGAGACTAGCGGGGGGTGACGAGCAGTTCTTC. Its protein is CASSQDLPRLAGGDEQFF. The chain recombines TRBV4-3 with TRBJ2-1; 13 positions agree with TRBD2. This CDR3 contains 18 residues. Per the germline V gene, CDR1 is LGHNA and CDR2 is YSLEER. With 0 bases clipped from V and 10 bases from J, the junction kept 12 bases outside the gene matches.

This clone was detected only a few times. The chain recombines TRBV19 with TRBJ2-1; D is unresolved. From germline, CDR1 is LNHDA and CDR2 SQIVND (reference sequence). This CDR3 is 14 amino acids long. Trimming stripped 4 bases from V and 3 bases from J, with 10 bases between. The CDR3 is CASSTLGDYNEQFF. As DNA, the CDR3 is TGTGCCAGTAGTACCCTTGGGGACTACAATGAGCAGTTCTTC. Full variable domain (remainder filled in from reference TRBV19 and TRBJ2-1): DGGITQSPKYLFRKEGQNVTLSCEQNLNHDAMYWYRQDPGQGLRLIYYSQIVNDFQKGDIAEGYSVSREKKESFPLTVTSAQKNPTAFYLCASSTLGDYNEQFFGPGTRLTVL.

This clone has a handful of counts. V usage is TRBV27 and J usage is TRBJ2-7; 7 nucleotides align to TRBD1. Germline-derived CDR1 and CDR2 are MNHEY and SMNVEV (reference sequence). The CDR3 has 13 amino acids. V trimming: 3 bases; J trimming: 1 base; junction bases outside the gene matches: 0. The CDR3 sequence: CASSLGQSYEQYF. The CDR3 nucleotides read TGTGCCAGCAGTTTGGGACAGTCCTACGAGCAGTACTTC.

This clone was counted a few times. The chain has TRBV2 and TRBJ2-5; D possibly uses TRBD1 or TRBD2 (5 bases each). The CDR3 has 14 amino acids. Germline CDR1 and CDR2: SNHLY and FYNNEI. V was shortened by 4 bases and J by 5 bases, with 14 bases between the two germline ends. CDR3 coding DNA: TGTGCCAGCAGTGCGTTCGGGGCTGGGGAGACCCAGTACTTC. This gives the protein CASSAFGAGETQYF.

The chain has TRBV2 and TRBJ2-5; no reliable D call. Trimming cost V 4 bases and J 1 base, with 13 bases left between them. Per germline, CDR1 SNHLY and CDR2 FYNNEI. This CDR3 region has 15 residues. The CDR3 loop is CASSGWLPSQETQYF. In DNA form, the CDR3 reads TGTGCCAGCAGTGGCTGGCTACCCTCCCAAGAGACCCAGTACTTC.

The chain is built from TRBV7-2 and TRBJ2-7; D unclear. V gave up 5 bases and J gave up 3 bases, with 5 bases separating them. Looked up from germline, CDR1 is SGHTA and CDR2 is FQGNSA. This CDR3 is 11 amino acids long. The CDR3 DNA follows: TGTGCCAGCAGCAGAGACTACGAGCAGTACTTC. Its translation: CASSRDYEQYF.

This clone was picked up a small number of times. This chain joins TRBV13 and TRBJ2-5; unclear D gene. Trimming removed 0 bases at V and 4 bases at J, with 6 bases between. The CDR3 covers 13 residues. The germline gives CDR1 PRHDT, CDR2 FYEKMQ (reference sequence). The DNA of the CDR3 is TGTGCCAGCAGCTTAGGGCGCCGAGAGACCCAGTACTTC. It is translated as CASSLGRRETQYF.

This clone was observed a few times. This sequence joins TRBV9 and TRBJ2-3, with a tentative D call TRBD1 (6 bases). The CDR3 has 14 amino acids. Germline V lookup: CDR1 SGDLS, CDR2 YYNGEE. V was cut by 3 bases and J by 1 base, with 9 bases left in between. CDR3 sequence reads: CASSARTGTDTQYF. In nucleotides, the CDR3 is TGTGCCAGCAGCGCCCGGACAGGCACAGATACGCAGTATTTT.

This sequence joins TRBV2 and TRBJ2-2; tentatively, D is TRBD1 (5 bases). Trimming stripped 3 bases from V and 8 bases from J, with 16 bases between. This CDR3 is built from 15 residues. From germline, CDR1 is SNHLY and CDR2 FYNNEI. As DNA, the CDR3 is TGTGCCAGCAGTGATCAGGGAATGGTTATGGGGGAGCTGTTTTTT. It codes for CASSDQGMVMGELFF.

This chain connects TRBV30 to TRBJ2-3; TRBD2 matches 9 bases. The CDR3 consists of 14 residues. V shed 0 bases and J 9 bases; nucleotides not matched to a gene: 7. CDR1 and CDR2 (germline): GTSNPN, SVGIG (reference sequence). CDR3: CAWSVIAGVDTQYF. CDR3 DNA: TGTGCCTGGAGTGTAATAGCGGGAGTCGACACGCAGTATTTT.

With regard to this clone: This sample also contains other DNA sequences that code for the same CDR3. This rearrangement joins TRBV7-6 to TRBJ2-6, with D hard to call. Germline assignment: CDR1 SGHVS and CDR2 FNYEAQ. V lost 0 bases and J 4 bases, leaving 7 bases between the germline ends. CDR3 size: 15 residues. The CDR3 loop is CASSLAGSGANVLTF. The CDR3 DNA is TGTGCCAGCAGCTTAGCGGGTTCCGGGGCCAACGTCCTGACTTTC.

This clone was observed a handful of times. CDR3 in DNA: TGCGCCAGCAGCTTGGAGCCAGGGGGTCGGGAGACCCAGTACTTC. Amino acid sequence: CASSLEPGGRETQYF. This rearrangement joins TRBV5-1 to TRBJ2-5; 7 bases are shared with TRBD1. Germline V gives CDR1 SGHRS, CDR2 YFSETQ. Trimming at V came to 0 bases and at J to 5 bases, leaving 7 bases not matched to a gene. The CDR3 is 15 residues long.

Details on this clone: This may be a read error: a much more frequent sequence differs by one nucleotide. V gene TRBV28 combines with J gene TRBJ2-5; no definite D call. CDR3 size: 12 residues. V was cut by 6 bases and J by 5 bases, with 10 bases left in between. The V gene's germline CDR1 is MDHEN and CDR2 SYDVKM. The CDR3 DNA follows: TGTGCCAGCAGCCCTCGTAGGGAGACCCAGTACTTC. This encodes CASSPRRETQYF.

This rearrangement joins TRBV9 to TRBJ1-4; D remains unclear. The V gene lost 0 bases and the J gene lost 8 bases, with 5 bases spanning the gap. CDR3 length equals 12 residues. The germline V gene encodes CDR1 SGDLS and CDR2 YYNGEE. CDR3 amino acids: CASSVGNEKLFF. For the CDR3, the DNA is TGTGCCAGCAGCGTAGGAAACGAAAAACTGTTTTTT.

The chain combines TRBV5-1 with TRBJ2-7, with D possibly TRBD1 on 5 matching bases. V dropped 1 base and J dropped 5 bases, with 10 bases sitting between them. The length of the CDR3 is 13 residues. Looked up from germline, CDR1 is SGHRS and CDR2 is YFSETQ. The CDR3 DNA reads TGCGCCAGCAGCTTGTCAGGGATTGACGAGCAGTACTTC. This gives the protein CASSLSGIDEQYF. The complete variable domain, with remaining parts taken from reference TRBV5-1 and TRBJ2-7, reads KAGVTQTPRYLIKTRGQQVTLSCSPISGHRSVSWYQQTPGQGLQFLFEYFSETQRNKGNFPGRFSGRQFSNSRSEMNVSTLELGDSALYLCASSLSGIDEQYFGPGTRLTVT.

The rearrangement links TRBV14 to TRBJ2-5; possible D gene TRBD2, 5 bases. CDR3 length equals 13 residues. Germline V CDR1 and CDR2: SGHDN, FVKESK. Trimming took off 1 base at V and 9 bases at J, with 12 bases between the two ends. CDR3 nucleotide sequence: TGTGCCAGCAGCCAAGTACGGACGGAGGCCCAGTACTTC. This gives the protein CASSQVRTEAQYF. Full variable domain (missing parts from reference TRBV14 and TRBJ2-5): EAGVTQFPSHSVIEKGQTVTLRCDPISGHDNLYWYRRVMGKEIKFLLHFVKESKQDESGMPNNRFLAERTGGTYSTLKVQPAELEDSGVYFCASSQVRTEAQYFGPGTRLLVL.

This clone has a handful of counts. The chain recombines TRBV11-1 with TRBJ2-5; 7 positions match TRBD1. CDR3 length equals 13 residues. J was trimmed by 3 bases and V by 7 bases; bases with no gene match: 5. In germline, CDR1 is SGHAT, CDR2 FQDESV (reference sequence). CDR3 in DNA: TGTGCCAGCAAGAGGGGGCTCGAAGAGACCCAGTACTTC. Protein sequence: CASKRGLEETQYF.

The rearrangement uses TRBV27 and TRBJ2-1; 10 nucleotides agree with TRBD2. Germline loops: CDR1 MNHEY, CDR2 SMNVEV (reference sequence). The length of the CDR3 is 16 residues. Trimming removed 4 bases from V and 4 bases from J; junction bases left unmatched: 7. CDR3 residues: CASSSLAGVRYNEQFF. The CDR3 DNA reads TGTGCCAGCAGTTCCCTAGCGGGAGTCCGGTACAATGAGCAGTTCTTC.

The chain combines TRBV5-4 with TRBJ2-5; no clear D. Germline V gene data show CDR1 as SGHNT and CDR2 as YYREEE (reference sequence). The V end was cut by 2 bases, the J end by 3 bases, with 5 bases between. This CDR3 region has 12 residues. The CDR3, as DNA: TGTGCCAGCAGCTTCGACGAAGAGACCCAGTACTTC. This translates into CASSFDEETQYF.

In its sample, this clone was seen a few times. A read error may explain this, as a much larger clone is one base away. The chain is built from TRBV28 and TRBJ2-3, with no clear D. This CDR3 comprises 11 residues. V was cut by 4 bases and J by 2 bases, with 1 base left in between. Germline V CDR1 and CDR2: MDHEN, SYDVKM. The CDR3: CASSYTDTQYF. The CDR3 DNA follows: TGTGCCAGCAGTTACACAGATACGCAGTATTTT. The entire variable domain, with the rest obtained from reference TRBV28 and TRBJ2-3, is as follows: DVKVTQSSRYLVKRTGEKVFLECVQDMDHENMFWYRQDPGLGLRLIYFSYDVKMKEKGDIPEGYSVSREKKERFSLILESASTNQTSMYLCASSYTDTQYFGPGTRLTVL.

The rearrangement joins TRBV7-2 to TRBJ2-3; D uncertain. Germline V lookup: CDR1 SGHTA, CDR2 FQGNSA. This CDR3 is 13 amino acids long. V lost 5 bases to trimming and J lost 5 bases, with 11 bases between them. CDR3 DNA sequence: TGTGCCAGCAGCCTCCAAGGGATAGATACGCAGTATTTT. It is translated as CASSLQGIDTQYF.

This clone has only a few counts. In nucleotides, the CDR3 is TGTGCCAGCAGAAAACTAGCGGACAACTACGAGCAGTACTTC. The encoded protein is CASRKLADNYEQYF. V usage is TRBV5-6 and J usage is TRBJ2-7; 8 bases line up with TRBD2. The germline V gene encodes CDR1 SGHDT and CDR2 YYEEEE. The CDR3 consists of 14 residues. Trimming removed 5 bases from V and 3 bases from J; junction bases left unmatched: 7.

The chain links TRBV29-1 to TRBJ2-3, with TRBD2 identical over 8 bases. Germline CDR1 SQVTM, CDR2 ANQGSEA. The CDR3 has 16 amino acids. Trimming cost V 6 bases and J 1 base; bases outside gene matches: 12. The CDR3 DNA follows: TGCAGCGTCAAACACCTGAAACTAGCGGGCACAGATACGCAGTATTTT. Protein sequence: CSVKHLKLAGTDTQYF.

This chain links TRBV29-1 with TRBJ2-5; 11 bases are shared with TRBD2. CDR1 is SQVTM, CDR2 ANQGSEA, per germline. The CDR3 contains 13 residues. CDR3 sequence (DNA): TGCTGCGCTAGCGGGGGGCTACGGGAGACCCAGTACTTC. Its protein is CCASGGLRETQYF.

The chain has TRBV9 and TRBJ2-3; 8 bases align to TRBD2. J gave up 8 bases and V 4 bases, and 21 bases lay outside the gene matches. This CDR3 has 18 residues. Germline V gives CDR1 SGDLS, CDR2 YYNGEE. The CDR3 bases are TGTGCCAGCAGCCCCTCCCCGGGAGGGCCGAGTGGCGGAGGTACGCAGTATTTT. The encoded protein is CASSPSPGGPSGGGTQYF.

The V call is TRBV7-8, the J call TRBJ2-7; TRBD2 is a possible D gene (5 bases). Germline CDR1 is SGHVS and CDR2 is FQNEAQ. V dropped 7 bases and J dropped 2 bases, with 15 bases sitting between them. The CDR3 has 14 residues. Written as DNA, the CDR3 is TGTGCCAGCAAACAACGGGAAGAGGCCTACGAGCAGTACTTC. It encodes CASKQREEAYEQYF. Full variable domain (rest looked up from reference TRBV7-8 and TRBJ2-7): GAGVSQSPRYKVAKRGQDVALRCDPISGHVSLFWYQQALGQGPEFLTYFQNEAQLDKSGLPSDRFFAERPEGSVSTLKIQRTQQEDSAVYLCASKQREEAYEQYFGPGTRLTVT.